A single sample gave rise to the 16 T cell receptor beta chains below, sequenced in a study of radiotherapy plus CTLA-4 blockade in lung cancer. Assay: immunoSEQ multiplex PCR; the TCRdb copy retains only in-frame clones and omits some. In the table there are around 44,000 clones, about 88% of which are singletons. The sample in question was peripheral blood, obtained from a patient treated with radiotherapy plus ipilimumab. The receptors were gathered from a human donor with non-small cell lung cancer that progressed on radiotherapy plus ipilimumab. Some clones in this sample may be carry-over from other donors' samples.

The genes are TRBV13 and TRBJ1-1; 7 bases map to TRBD1. There are 13 residues in the CDR3. With 5 bases clipped from V and 8 bases from J, the junction kept 8 bases outside the gene matches. Germline values: CDR1 PRHDT, CDR2 FYEKMQ (reference sequence). CDR3 loop: CASSGQVPVEAFF. The DNA of the CDR3 is TGTGCCAGCAGCGGACAGGTACCGGTCGAAGCTTTCTTT.

This clone was detected once. J is TRBJ2-2 and V is TRBV28; perhaps TRBD2 as D (5 bases). The CDR3 runs 14 residues. The ends were cut back, 5 bases at V and 7 bases at J, with 14 bases in the middle. CDR1 MDHEN and CDR2 SYDVKM come from the germline V gene. CDR3 DNA: TGTGCCAGCAGTCTAGGCGCCCGGGGCGGGGAGCTGTTTTTT. Its protein product is CASSLGARGGELFF.

This chain joins TRBV9 and TRBJ2-1, with 8 bases aligning to TRBD2. The trim removed 3 bases at V and 7 bases at J, leaving 12 bases unmatched. The CDR3 extends over 16 amino acids. Germline V gene sequence: CDR1 SGDLS, CDR2 YYNGEE. Here the CDR3 DNA reads TGTGCCAGCAGCGGGCCGTTGGGACTAGGTAAAAATGAGCAGTTCTTC. Its translation: CASSGPLGLGKNEQFF.

The CDR3 sequence: CASSVTGTDTQYF. CDR3 nucleotide sequence: TGTGCCAGCAGCGTTACCGGGACAGATACGCAGTATTTT. This chain connects TRBV9 to TRBJ2-3, with no clear D. The V gene's germline CDR1 is SGDLS and CDR2 YYNGEE. The CDR3 loop spans 13 amino acids. The V and J ends lost 2 bases and 3 bases respectively, with 7 bases between them.

V gene TRBV7-3 combines with J gene TRBJ2-7, with a tentative D call TRBD1 (6 bases). With 5 bases removed from V and 5 bases from J, the gap between germline ends came to 19 bases. The CDR3 runs 15 residues. Germline CDR1 and CDR2: SGHTA and FQGTGA. This chain's CDR3 is CASSPSPGQRDEQYF. The DNA for the CDR3 is TGTGCCAGCAGCCCCTCACCGGGACAACGGGACGAGCAGTACTTC. The whole variable domain, remainder taken from reference TRBV7-3 and TRBJ2-7, is GAGVSQTPSNKVTEKGKYVELRCDPISGHTALYWYRQSLGQGPEFLIYFQGTGAADDSGLPNDRFFAVRPEGSVSTLKIQRTERGDSAVYLCASSPSPGQRDEQYFGPGTRLTVT.

V gene TRBV5-4 combines with J gene TRBJ2-3; 9 bases are shared with TRBD2. There are 16 residues in the CDR3. With 4 bases clipped from V and 0 bases from J, the junction kept 6 bases outside the gene matches. Germline V gene lookup returns CDR1 SGHNT and CDR2 YYREEE (reference sequence). CDR3 sequence (DNA): TGTGCCAGCAGCGCCCTAGCGGGAACTAGCACAGATACGCAGTATTTT. As protein: CASSALAGTSTDTQYF.

CDR3 DNA: TGCGCCAGCAGCTTAGCGGGAGAGACCCAGTACTTC. Translating gives CASSLAGETQYF. The chain is built from TRBV5-1 and TRBJ2-5, with D possibly being TRBD2 (6 bases). Germline CDR1 SGHRS, CDR2 YFSETQ. Deletions cut 2 bases from V and 4 bases from J, with 6 bases between. CDR3 size: 12 residues.

The rearrangement joins TRBV4-1 to TRBJ2-7; TRBD2 is a possible D gene (5 bases). The germline V gene encodes CDR1 MGHRA and CDR2 YSYEKL. Trimming shortened V by 2 bases and J by 5 bases, and 22 bases separated the two germline ends. There are 17 residues in the CDR3. Here the CDR3 reads CASSQLNLGFQEDEQYF. CDR3 in DNA: TGCGCCAGCAGCCAATTAAATTTAGGGTTTCAGGAGGACGAGCAGTACTTC.

This chain joins TRBV28 and TRBJ1-5, with 9 positions matching TRBD1. The CDR3 is made up of 14 amino acids. In germline, CDR1 is MDHEN, CDR2 SYDVKM. Unmatched junction bases numbered 5, after V lost 5 bases and J lost 6 bases. In nucleotides, the CDR3 is TGTGCCAGCAGTCAAACAGGGGGCGCTCAGCCCCAGCATTTT. This sequence encodes CASSQTGGAQPQHF.

V gene TRBV4-3 combines with J gene TRBJ1-4; D remains unclear. V lost 1 base, J lost 4 bases, and 13 bases lay in between. CDR1 and CDR2 (germline): LGHNA, YSLEER. This CDR3 comprises 16 residues. The CDR3 sequence: CASSQVLSGVNEKLFF. Written as DNA, the CDR3 is TGCGCCAGCAGCCAAGTACTGTCCGGGGTTAATGAAAAACTGTTTTTT.

This sequence joins TRBV5-1 and TRBJ2-2; 10 bases fit TRBD1. CDR1 is SGHRS and CDR2 is YFSETQ in the germline V gene. Trimming cost V 2 bases and J 3 bases; bases outside gene matches: 4. The CDR3 contains 16 residues. Here the CDR3 reads CASSFFGTGDTGELFF. Written as DNA, the CDR3 is TGCGCCAGCAGCTTTTTCGGGACAGGGGACACCGGGGAGCTGTTTTTT.

The chain employs TRBV7-2 and TRBJ2-6, with 8 bases matching TRBD1. The CDR3 contains 16 residues. The germline gives CDR1 SGHTA, CDR2 FQGNSA. Losses at the gene ends were 3 bases for V and 1 base for J; bases not matched to a gene: 2. The CDR3: CASSFTGGSGANVLTF. The CDR3 DNA sequence: TGTGCCAGCAGCTTTACAGGGGGTTCTGGGGCCAACGTCCTGACTTTC.

This clone showed up just a few times. The V and J genes are TRBV5-1 and TRBJ2-1, with TRBD2 matching over 13 bases. The CDR3 is 18 amino acids. Losses at the gene ends were 4 bases for V and 9 bases for J; bases not matched to a gene: 16. Germline V CDR1 and CDR2: SGHRS, YFSETQ. CDR3: CASSVTGTSGTPRGEQFF. CDR3 nucleotide sequence: TGCGCCAGCAGCGTAACCGGGACTAGCGGGACACCGCGGGGTGAGCAGTTCTTC.

The chain links TRBV5-1 to TRBJ2-5, with TRBD2 identical over 10 bases. Per germline, CDR1 SGHRS and CDR2 YFSETQ. With 5 bases clipped from V and 5 bases from J, the junction kept 15 bases outside the gene matches. The CDR3 length is 17 residues. The CDR3 spells CASSNAASGSSWETQYF. The CDR3 DNA follows: TGCGCCAGCAGTAATGCGGCTAGCGGGAGTTCTTGGGAGACCCAGTACTTC.

The chain uses TRBV11-2 and TRBJ2-7; TRBD1 agrees at 7 bases. The CDR3 is 14 amino acids. CDR1 is SGHAT and CDR2 is FQNNGV in the germline V gene. V trimming: 2 bases; J trimming: 4 bases; junction bases outside the gene matches: 5. This chain's CDR3 is CASSLTVRGYEQYF. CDR3 coding DNA: TGTGCCAGCAGCTTAACTGTCAGGGGGTACGAGCAGTACTTC.

The chain uses TRBV4-3 and TRBJ2-3; 7 bases match TRBD2. The J segment lost 2 bases and the V segment lost 4 bases, leaving 3 bases of the junction unmatched. CDR1 and CDR2 (germline): LGHNA, YSLEER. This CDR3 region has 14 residues. Here the CDR3 reads CASSRTRDTDTQYF. The CDR3 DNA is TGCGCCAGCAGCCGGACTAGAGACACAGATACGCAGTATTTT.